Below are 4 T cell receptor beta chains sequenced from a single sample in a study of blood T cells in healthy people across ages. The authors ran a second PCR of about 7 to 12 cycles using a sample-barcoded 5' primer and a J-beta primer mix. Via MiXCR, TCRdb re-called the 5' RACE reads, giving one row per CDR3 protein. Of some 1.5 million distinct CDR3 sequences in the sample, about 30% were seen once. Sequenced material: blood. These receptors all come from a woman younger than 45 in good health.

This clonotype was seen more than once but under ten times. V is TRBV10-3 and J is TRBJ2-5, with 14 bases lining up with TRBD2. This CDR3 spans 16 amino acids. The ends lost 4 bases at V and 1 base at J; junction bases unmatched: 2. Looked up from germline, CDR1 is ENHRY and CDR2 is SYGVKD. CDR3: CAISVGLAGGQETQYF. The DNA of the CDR3 is TGTGCCATCAGTGTAGGACTAGCGGGGGGCCAAGAGACCCAGTACTTC.

Many counts were recorded for this clonotype. DNA of the CDR3: TGCAGTGCCCAGTCACGCAGGGCAGTCTCCTACGAGCAGTACTTC. This codes for CSAQSRRAVSYEQYF. The chain joins TRBV20-1 to TRBJ2-7; D is perhaps TRBD1 (5 bases). Germline V CDR1 and CDR2: DFQATT, SNEGSKA (reference sequence). The CDR3 loop spans 15 amino acids. V dropped 6 bases and J dropped 0 bases, with 18 bases sitting between them.

This chain uses TRBV14 with TRBJ2-5, with 8 bases fitting TRBD1. The CDR3 is made up of 14 amino acids. V was pared by 4 bases and J by 5 bases, with 6 bases of the junction left unmatched. Germline V lookup: CDR1 SGHDN, CDR2 FVKESK. The CDR3 DNA sequence: TGTGCCAGCAGCCTCAGGGGGCCGGGGGAGACCCAGTACTTC. Translated: CASSLRGPGETQYF. The complete variable domain, with remaining parts taken from reference TRBV14 and TRBJ2-5, reads EAGVTQFPSHSVIEKGQTVTLRCDPISGHDNLYWYRRVMGKEIKFLLHFVKESKQDESGMPNNRFLAERTGGTYSTLKVQPAELEDSGVYFCASSLRGPGETQYFGPGTRLLVL.

This clonotype was seen a few times. The chain is built from TRBV6-1 and TRBJ1-6, with D possibly TRBD1 on 5 matching bases. The length of the CDR3 is 14 residues. Germline V gene data show CDR1 as MNHNS and CDR2 as SASEGT. V was trimmed by 11 bases and J by 0 bases, leaving 11 bases between them. This CDR3 is CALRGPSYNSPLHF. CDR3 in DNA: TGTGCCCTAAGGGGTCCCTCCTATAATTCACCCCTCCACTTT.